This T cell receptor beta chain is from a study of patients and donors after allogeneic stem cell transplantation. TCRdb recomputed calls from the RT-PCR reads with MiXCR, one row per CDR3 protein. The profile shows roughly 880,000 distinct CDR3 sequences, roughly 18% of them singletons. With 3 bases removed from V and 0 bases from J, the gap between germline ends came to 8 bases. The CDR3 runs 14 residues. Per germline, CDR1 ENHRY and CDR2 SYGVKD. The sample holds a few counts of this clonotype. This chain joins TRBV10-3 and TRBJ1-1; TRBD1 is a possible D gene (6 bases). The sequencing sample was made of blood, either unsorted or a sorted T cell fraction (not recorded which). The receptor's source is a human donor who was either an allogeneic HSCT recipient or a stem cell or donor lymphocyte infusion donor (not recorded which). It is not recorded whose cells these are; they may come from a transplant donor. The CDR3 spells CAISDDRLNTEAFF. The DNA of the CDR3 is TGTGCCATCAGTGATGACAGGCTGAACACTGAAGCTTTCTTT.